This T cell receptor beta chain originates from a study of T cell repertoires in cytomegalovirus infection. Turning to the study itself: Public TCR beta signatures marked donors with CMV infection and the matching HLA.

General observations from the study: Ex vivo, HLA-C-restricted CMV-specific TCR beta clonotypes prevailed over the rest of the response. Based on cumulative public TCR beta family frequency, carriers of CMV plus the relevant HLA were identified.

The CDR3 is 14 residues long. Between the trimmed V and J ends, which lost 3 bases and 3 bases, there was a span of 11 bases. Germline V gene lookup returns CDR1 MNHNY and CDR2 SVGAGI (reference sequence). In TCRdb, the reads were re-called with MiXCR into one record per CDR3 protein. The sample contains approximately 500,000 distinct CDR3 sequences, about 11% of which appear only once. This clonotype is a singleton in its sample. Its antigen is as yet unknown. The sequence derives from a human donor in good health (CMV status not recorded). Some clones in this sample may be carry-over from other donors' samples. Sequencing used PBMCs. The chain recombines TRBV6-6 with TRBJ2-5; maybe TRBD2 (5 bases). CDR3 bases: TGTGCCAGCAGTTATTCGGGAAGTAAAGAGACCCAGTACTTC. Amino acid sequence: CASSYSGSKETQYF.